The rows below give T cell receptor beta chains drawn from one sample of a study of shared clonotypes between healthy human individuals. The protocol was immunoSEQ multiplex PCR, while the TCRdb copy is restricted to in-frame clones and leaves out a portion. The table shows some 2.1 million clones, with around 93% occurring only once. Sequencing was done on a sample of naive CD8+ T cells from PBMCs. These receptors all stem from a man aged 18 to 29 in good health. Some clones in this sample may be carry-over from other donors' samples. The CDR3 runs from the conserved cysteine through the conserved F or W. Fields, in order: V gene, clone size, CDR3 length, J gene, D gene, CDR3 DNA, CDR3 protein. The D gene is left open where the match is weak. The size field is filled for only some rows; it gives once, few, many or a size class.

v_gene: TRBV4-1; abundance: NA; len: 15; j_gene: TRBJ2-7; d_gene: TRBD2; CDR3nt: TGCGCCAGCAGCCAAGATGGGACTAGCGGAGACGAGCAGTACTTC; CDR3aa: CASSQDGTSGDEQYF
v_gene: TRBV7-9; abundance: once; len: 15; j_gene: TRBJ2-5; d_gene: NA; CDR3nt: TGTGCCAGCAGCTTAGCGGATCTAGTCTTAGAGACCCAGTACTTC; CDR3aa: CASSLADLVLETQYF
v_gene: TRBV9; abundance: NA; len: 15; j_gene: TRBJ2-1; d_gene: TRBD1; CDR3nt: TGTGCCAGCAGCCCCGGGACAGGGGTCTACAATGAGCAGTTCTTC; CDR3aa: CASSPGTGVYNEQFF
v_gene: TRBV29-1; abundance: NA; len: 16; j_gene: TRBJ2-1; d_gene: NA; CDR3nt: TGCAGCGTTGAGTTGGAAGGGTGGAGCTCCTACAATGAGCAGTTCTTC; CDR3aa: CSVELEGWSSYNEQFF
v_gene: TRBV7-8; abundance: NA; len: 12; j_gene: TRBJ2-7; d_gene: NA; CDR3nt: TGTGCCAGCAGCTTAGTCTCGGTCGAGCAGTACTTC; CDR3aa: CASSLVSVEQYF
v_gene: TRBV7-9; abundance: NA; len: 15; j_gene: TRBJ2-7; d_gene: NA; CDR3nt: TGTGCCAGCAGCTTAATCTCGGGCGGAACCTACGAGCAGTACTTC; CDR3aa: CASSLISGGTYEQYF
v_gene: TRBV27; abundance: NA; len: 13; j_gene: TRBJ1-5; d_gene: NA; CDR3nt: TGTGCCAGCAGTTGGGGCCCCTATCAGCCCCAGCATTTT; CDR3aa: CASSWGPYQPQHF
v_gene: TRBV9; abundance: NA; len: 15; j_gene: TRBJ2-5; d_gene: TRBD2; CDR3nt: TGTGCCAGCAGCGCTAGCGGGAGGACCCAAGAGACCCAGTACTTC; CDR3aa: CASSASGRTQETQYF
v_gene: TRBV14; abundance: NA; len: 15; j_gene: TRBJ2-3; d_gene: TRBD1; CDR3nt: TGTGCCAGCAGCCGGAACAGGGGGCCTGGAGATACGCAGTATTTT; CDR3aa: CASSRNRGPGDTQYF
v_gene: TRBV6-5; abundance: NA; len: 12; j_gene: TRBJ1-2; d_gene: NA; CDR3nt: TGTGCCAGCAGTTACGGTCAGTATGGCTACACCTTC; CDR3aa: CASSYGQYGYTF
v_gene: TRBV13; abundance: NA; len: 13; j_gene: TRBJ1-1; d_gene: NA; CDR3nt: TGTGCCAGCAGCTTAGGCTTTGACGGTGAAGCTTTCTTT; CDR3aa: CASSLGFDGEAFF
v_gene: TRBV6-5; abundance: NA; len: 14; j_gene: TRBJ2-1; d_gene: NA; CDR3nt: TGTGCCAGCAGTTACTTACGAGGGAGCGATGAGCAGTTCTTC; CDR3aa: CASSYLRGSDEQFF
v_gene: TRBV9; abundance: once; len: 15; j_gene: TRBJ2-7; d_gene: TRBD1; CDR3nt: TGTGCCAGCAGCGCAGGACAGGGAATATTTGGGGAGCAGTACTTC; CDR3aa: CASSAGQGIFGEQYF
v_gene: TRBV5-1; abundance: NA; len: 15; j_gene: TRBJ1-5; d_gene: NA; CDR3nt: TGCGCCACCTACAGCACTTCTTTTTCGTGTCAGCCCCAGCATTTT; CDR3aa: CATYSTSFSCQPQHF
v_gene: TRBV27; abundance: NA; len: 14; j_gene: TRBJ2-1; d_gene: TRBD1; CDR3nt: TGTGCCAGCAGTACCTGGGACAGGGGAAATGAGCAGTTCTTC; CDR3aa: CASSTWDRGNEQFF
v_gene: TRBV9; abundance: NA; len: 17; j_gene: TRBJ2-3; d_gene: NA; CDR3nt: TGTGCCAGCAGCGTCAGTAGGAGAACGGGTCGCACAGATACGCAGTATTTT; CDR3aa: CASSVSRRTGRTDTQYF
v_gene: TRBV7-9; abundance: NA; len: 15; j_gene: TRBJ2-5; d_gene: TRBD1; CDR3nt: TGTGCCAGCAGCTTGAGCCAGGGGGCGTTTGAGACCCAGTACTTC; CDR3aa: CASSLSQGAFETQYF
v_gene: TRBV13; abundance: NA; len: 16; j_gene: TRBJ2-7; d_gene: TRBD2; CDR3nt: TGTGCCAGCAGCTCGCCTCTAGCGGGAGAATCCTACGAGCAGTACTTC; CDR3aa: CASSSPLAGESYEQYF
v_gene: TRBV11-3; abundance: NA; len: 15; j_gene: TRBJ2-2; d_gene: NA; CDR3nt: TGTGCCAGCAGCTTAGTGGGCAGGGTCGCCGGGGAGCTGTTTTTT; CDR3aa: CASSLVGRVAGELFF
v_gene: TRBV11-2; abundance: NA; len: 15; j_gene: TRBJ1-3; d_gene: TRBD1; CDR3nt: TGTGCCAGCAGCCAAACAGGGGGCCTCGGAAACACCATATATTTT; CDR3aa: CASSQTGGLGNTIYF
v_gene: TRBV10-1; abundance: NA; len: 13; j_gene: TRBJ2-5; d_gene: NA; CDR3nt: TGCGCCAGCAGTGAGCCGGGAGTGGGGACCCAGTACTTC; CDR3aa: CASSEPGVGTQYF
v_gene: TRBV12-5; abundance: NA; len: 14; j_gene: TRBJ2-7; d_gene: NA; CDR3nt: TGTGCTAGTGGTTTGAGTGCGCCGGTCTACGAGCAGTACTTC; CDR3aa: CASGLSAPVYEQYF
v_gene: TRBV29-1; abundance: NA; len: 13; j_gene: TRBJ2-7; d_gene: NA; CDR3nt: TGCAGCGTCGGCCCCAGGGCCACCTACGAGCAGTACTTC; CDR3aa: CSVGPRATYEQYF
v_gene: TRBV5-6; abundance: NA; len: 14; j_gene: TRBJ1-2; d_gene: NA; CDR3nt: TGTGCCAGCCGGGGGCTGGGGATTAACTATGGCTACACCTTC; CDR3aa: CASRGLGINYGYTF
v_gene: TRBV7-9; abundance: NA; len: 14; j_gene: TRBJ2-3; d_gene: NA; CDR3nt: TGTGCCAGCAGGGGCACCTCTTACCCGAATACGCAGTATTTT; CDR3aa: CASRGTSYPNTQYF